Each of the 26 T cell receptor beta chains below was sequenced from the same sample in a study of CD8+ T cells in alopecia areata. In each case, RNA was isolated and then reverse transcribed into cDNA as the sequencing template. The method was immunoSEQ multiplex PCR; TCRdb's version includes in-frame clones alone and lacks a portion of them. The data show over 90,000 clones, 55% seen once. Material for sequencing was CD4+ T cells sorted from blood. These receptors came from a human donor in good health.

V gene TRBV9 combines with J gene TRBJ2-3; D is undetermined. The germline V gene encodes CDR1 SGDLS and CDR2 YYNGEE. The CDR3 is 14 residues long. V was shortened by 0 bases and J by 1 base, with 6 bases between the two germline ends. CDR3 region: CASSVGPGTDTQYF. In nucleotides, the CDR3 is TGTGCCAGCAGCGTAGGGCCCGGCACAGATACGCAGTATTTT.

V gene TRBV4-1 combines with J gene TRBJ2-5; no definite D call. Per the germline V gene, CDR1 is MGHRA and CDR2 is YSYEKL. Deletions cut 1 base from V and 1 base from J, with 7 bases between. This CDR3 comprises 14 residues. The CDR3 loop reads CASSQGVLQETQYF. The CDR3 DNA sequence: TGCGCCAGCAGCCAAGGAGTACTCCAAGAGACCCAGTACTTC.

Here the CDR3 reads CASSKPPLRETQYF. The CDR3 DNA reads as TGTGCCAGCAGCAAACCCCCCCTAAGGGAGACCCAGTACTTC. The chain is built from TRBV7-2 and TRBJ2-5; D is unclear. The CDR3 spans 14 residues. In germline, CDR1 is SGHTA, CDR2 FQGNSA. Between the trimmed V and J ends, which lost 5 bases and 5 bases, there was a span of 15 bases.

This clone was recorded only once. V usage is TRBV30 and J usage is TRBJ2-7; D is ambiguous. This CDR3 contains 13 residues. The germline gives CDR1 GTSNPN, CDR2 SVGIG (reference sequence). Trimming pared 3 bases from V and 2 bases from J, leaving 11 bases between. The CDR3 DNA is TGTGCCTGGAGGACCCGAGGTGCCTACGAGCAGTACTTC. Translated, it gives CAWRTRGAYEQYF.

The rearrangement uses TRBV7-9 and TRBJ2-1; D not certain. This CDR3 spans 15 amino acids. The germline V gene has CDR1 SEHNR and CDR2 FQNEAQ (reference sequence). The V end was cut by 3 bases, the J end by 0 bases, with 9 bases between. This CDR3 is CASSFDMSSYNEQFF. The CDR3 DNA reads as TGTGCCAGCAGCTTTGACATGAGCTCCTACAATGAGCAGTTCTTC.

This rearrangement joins TRBV10-3 to TRBJ2-6; no reliable D call. CDR1 is ENHRY, CDR2 SYGVKD, per germline. V lost 5 bases and J lost 0, with 17 bases in between. The CDR3 consists of 18 residues. The CDR3 coding sequence is TGTGCCATCAGTCAATACGGGTTGCCAAGCTCTGGGGCCAACGTCCTGACTTTC. It encodes CAISQYGLPSSGANVLTF.

The genes are TRBV6-5 and TRBJ2-5; D might be TRBD2 (6 bases). V dropped 2 bases and J dropped 5 bases, with 12 bases sitting between them. Germline V gene data show CDR1 as MNHEY and CDR2 as SVGAGI. This CDR3 has 14 amino acids. CDR3 nucleotide sequence: TGTGCCAGCAGTTACAGGTTTCGGGGGGAGACCCAGTACTTC. Translated, it gives CASSYRFRGETQYF.

This clone occurred a few times. V and J are TRBV7-6 and TRBJ2-7; TRBD1 might be the D (5 bases). The germline V gene encodes CDR1 SGHVS and CDR2 FNYEAQ. The length of the CDR3 is 12 residues. V lost 3 bases and J lost 6, with 9 bases in between. Written as DNA, the CDR3 is TGTGCCAGCAGCTTCTCGACAGTCGAGCAGTACTTC. It specifies CASSFSTVEQYF.

This clone has a single count. The V gene is TRBV4-2, the J gene TRBJ2-1, with 8 bases that match TRBD2. CDR1 and CDR2 from the germline V gene are LGHNA and YNFKEQ. CDR3 length: 14 residues. The V and J ends lost 3 bases and 8 bases, in that order; junction bases with no gene match: 6. The CDR3 region is CASSHKREGDEQFF. CDR3 nucleotides: TGTGCCAGCAGCCATAAACGGGAGGGCGATGAGCAGTTCTTC.

The rearrangement joins TRBV7-2 to TRBJ2-5, with D uncertain. CDR1 SGHTA and CDR2 FQGNSA come from the germline V gene. The CDR3 is made up of 11 amino acids. The V gene lost 1 base and the J gene lost 4 bases, with 1 base spanning the gap. The DNA of the CDR3 is TGTGCCAGCAGCTTAGTAGAGACCCAGTACTTC. Translation gives CASSLVETQYF.

This clone was observed once. The chain couples TRBV29-1 to TRBJ2-7, with D perhaps TRBD1 (6 bases). Trimming pared 6 bases from V and 3 bases from J, leaving 12 bases between. Germline values: CDR1 SQVTM, CDR2 ANQGSEA. This CDR3 is 12 amino acids long. The CDR3 DNA reads TGCAGCGTCTCCGGGACAAGCTACGAGCAGTACTTC. It yields the protein CSVSGTSYEQYF.

This clone was observed a few times. This rearrangement joins TRBV6-1 to TRBJ2-5; D is unclear. With 2 bases removed from V and 1 base from J, the gap between germline ends came to 8 bases. Germline V lookup: CDR1 MNHNS, CDR2 SASEGT. This CDR3 has 14 amino acids. The CDR3 coding sequence is TGTGCCAGCAGTGAACCTGCGTTCCAAGAGACCCAGTACTTC. Encoded protein: CASSEPAFQETQYF.

The chain links TRBV5-1 to TRBJ2-1; D unresolved. The CDR3 is made up of 13 amino acids. V lost 0 bases, J lost 7 bases, and 8 bases lay in between. Germline CDR1 is SGHRS and CDR2 is YFSETQ. As DNA, the CDR3 is TGCGCCAGCAGCTTGGGGGTAGGAAATGAGCAGTTCTTC. It specifies CASSLGVGNEQFF.

DNA for the CDR3: TGTGCCAGCAGCTTTGAGGGTAATTCACCCCTCCACTTT. Translation: CASSFEGNSPLHF. The chain uses TRBV7-9 and TRBJ1-6; D gene uncertain. Trimming pared 3 bases from V and 6 bases from J, leaving 6 bases between. CDR3 length: 13 residues. CDR1 and CDR2 (germline): SEHNR, FQNEAQ (reference sequence).

The chain carries TRBV6-1 and TRBJ1-6; 7 bases line up with TRBD1. Trimming at V came to 6 bases and at J to 10 bases, leaving 9 bases not matched to a gene. Germline CDR1 is MNHNS and CDR2 is SASEGT. This CDR3 spans 14 amino acids. This CDR3 is CASRSQTGRSPLHF. Here the CDR3 DNA reads TGTGCCAGCAGATCACAGACAGGGCGGTCACCCCTCCACTTT.

CDR3 protein: CSATTPPSTDTQYF. The CDR3 coding sequence is TGCAGCGCTACGACGCCCCCTAGCACAGATACGCAGTATTTT. V gene TRBV29-1 combines with J gene TRBJ2-3; D is uncertain. This CDR3 is 14 amino acids long. The germline V gene encodes CDR1 SQVTM and CDR2 ANQGSEA. Trimming removed 7 bases at V and 0 bases at J, with 14 bases between.

V gene TRBV4-2 combines with J gene TRBJ2-2, with D hard to call. The CDR3 runs to 17 residues. Germline-derived CDR1 and CDR2 are LGHNA and YNFKEQ. V dropped 1 base and J dropped 2 bases, with 14 bases sitting between them. Written as DNA, the CDR3 is TGTGCCAGCAGCCAAGTTTCACTTACCCGTAACACCGGGGAGCTGTTTTTT. Its protein product is CASSQVSLTRNTGELFF.

The rearrangement joins TRBV29-1 to TRBJ2-5, with 8 bases identical to TRBD2. CDR3 length: 14 residues. CDR1 and CDR2 from the germline V gene are SQVTM and ANQGSEA. The V and J ends lost 5 bases and 3 bases, in that order; junction bases with no gene match: 8. In DNA, the CDR3 is TGCAGCGTTCCCCATAGCGGGGCTGAAGAGACCCAGTACTTC. This sequence encodes CSVPHSGAEETQYF.

The count of this clone is one. The J gene is TRBJ1-1, the V gene TRBV6-1; D gene unclear. CDR1 and CDR2 (germline): MNHNS, SASEGT. The CDR3 length is 15 residues. The V end was cut by 2 bases, the J end by 2 bases, with 12 bases between. The CDR3 DNA follows: TGTGCCAGCAGTGAAATGAAGTTCACCAACACTGAAGCTTTCTTT. This encodes CASSEMKFTNTEAFF.

The chain uses TRBV4-2 and TRBJ2-3; possibly TRBD1 for D (5 bases). The germline V gene has CDR1 LGHNA and CDR2 YNFKEQ. The CDR3 has 14 residues. Trimming pared 2 bases from V and 5 bases from J, leaving 11 bases between. In DNA form, the CDR3 reads TGTGCCAGCAGCCAAATCTCAGGGTTAGATACGCAGTATTTT. This translates into CASSQISGLDTQYF.

Points on this clone: In the same sample, other DNA sequences code for this CDR3. The chain uses TRBV27 and TRBJ2-5; D unresolved. The V end lost 8 bases, the J end lost 5 bases, and 9 bases lay between the germline ends. The germline CDR1 and CDR2 sequences are MNHEY and SMNVEV (reference sequence). The CDR3 is 11 residues long. CDR3 sequence reads: CASGRRETQYF. The CDR3 nucleotides are TGTGCCAGCGGCCGGCGGGAGACCCAGTACTTC.

This clone was seen a few times. This chain connects TRBV15 to TRBJ1-1, with D perhaps matching TRBD1 (6 bases). The CDR3 is made up of 13 amino acids. Germline assignment: CDR1 LNHNV and CDR2 YYDKDF (reference sequence). V was clipped by 3 bases and J by 7 bases, with 12 bases between them. This CDR3 is CATSRDLDSEAFF. The CDR3 DNA sequence: TGTGCCACCAGCAGGGACCTGGACAGTGAAGCTTTCTTT.

The chain joins TRBV18 to TRBJ2-7; 9 bases agree with TRBD1. The CDR3 has 19 residues. Unmatched junction bases numbered 19, after V lost 1 base and J lost 6 bases. Germline lookup yields CDR1 KGHSH and CDR2 LQKENI. CDR3 in DNA: TGTGCCAGCTCACCACGGTCTGGGGACAGGGTCGGCTCGAAACCCGAGCAGTACTTC. It yields the protein CASSPRSGDRVGSKPEQYF. The entire variable domain, with the rest obtained from reference TRBV18 and TRBJ2-7, is as follows: NAGVMQNPRHLVRRRGQEARLRCSPMKGHSHVYWYRQLPEEGLKFMVYLQKENIIDESGMPKERFSAEFPKEGPSILRIQQVVRGDSAAYFCASSPRSGDRVGSKPEQYFGPGTRLTVT.

This clone was found many times. The chain joins TRBV30 to TRBJ2-7; the match to TRBD1 covers 8 bases. CDR1 and CDR2 from the germline V gene are GTSNPN and SVGIG (reference sequence). With V trimmed by 2 bases and J by 3 bases, 3 bases remained unmatched. The length of the CDR3 is 13 residues. For the CDR3, the DNA is TGTGCCTGGAGTACCGGACAGGGCTACGAGCAGTACTTC. Translation: CAWSTGQGYEQYF.

This rearrangement joins TRBV2 to TRBJ2-7, with D possibly TRBD1 on 7 matching bases. The CDR3 consists of 14 residues. V was clipped by 4 bases and J by 4 bases, with 14 bases between them. Germline V CDR1 and CDR2: SNHLY, FYNNEI. CDR3 region: CASSAEGALYEQYF. The CDR3, as DNA: TGTGCCAGCAGTGCGGAGGGGGCCCTATACGAGCAGTACTTC.

The V and J genes are TRBV29-1 and TRBJ2-3; D is possibly TRBD2 (6 bases). CDR3 length: 16 amino acids. V lost 2 bases, J lost 1 base, and 16 bases lay in between. CDR1 is SQVTM, CDR2 ANQGSEA, per germline. The CDR3 is CSVELGWGDGTDTQYF. For the CDR3, the DNA is TGCAGCGTTGAACTTGGTTGGGGGGACGGCACAGATACGCAGTATTTT.